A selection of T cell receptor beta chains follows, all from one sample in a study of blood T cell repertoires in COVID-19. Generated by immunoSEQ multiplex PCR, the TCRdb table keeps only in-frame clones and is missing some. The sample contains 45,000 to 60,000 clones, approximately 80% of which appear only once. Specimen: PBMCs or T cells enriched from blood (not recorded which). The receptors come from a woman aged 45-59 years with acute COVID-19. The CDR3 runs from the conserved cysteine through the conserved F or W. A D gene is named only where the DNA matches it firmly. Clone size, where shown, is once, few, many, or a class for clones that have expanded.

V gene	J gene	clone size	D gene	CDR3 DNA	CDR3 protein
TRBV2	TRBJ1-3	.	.	TGTGCCAGCAGTCGATCCCCCCGGGCAGGGGCGACCTCTGGAAACACCATATATTTT	CASSRSPRAGATSGNTIYF
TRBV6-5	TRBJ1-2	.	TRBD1	TGTGCCAGCAGTTACTGGGGGACAGGGTATGGCTACACCTTC	CASSYWGTGYGYTF
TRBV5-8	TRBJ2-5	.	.	TGTGCCAGCAGCTTGGCCATGGCCCAAGAGACCCAGTACTTC	CASSLAMAQETQYF
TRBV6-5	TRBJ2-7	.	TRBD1	TGTGCCAGCAGGCCTGAAGACAGGGGGGCCTACGAGCAGTACTTC	CASRPEDRGAYEQYF
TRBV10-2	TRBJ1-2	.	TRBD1	TGCGCCAGCAGTGGGGGACAGGCACTATTAGGGGGAGGCTACACCTTC	CASSGGQALLGGGYTF
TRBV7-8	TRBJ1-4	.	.	TGTGCCAGCAGCTCGCGTGGGGGGGCCCTAAATGAAAAACTGTTTTTT	CASSSRGGALNEKLFF
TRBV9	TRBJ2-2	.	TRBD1	TGTGCCAGCAGCGTGGCCAGGGGGCCGGTGGAGCTGTTTTTT	CASSVARGPVELFF
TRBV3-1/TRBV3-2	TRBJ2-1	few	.	TGTGCCAGCAGCCCCTTACTGCGGGGCCGCCGAGGAGAGCAGTTCTTC	CASSPLLRGRRGEQFF
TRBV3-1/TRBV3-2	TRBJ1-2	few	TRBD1	TGTGCCAGCAGCCACGTGGACAGGGGGAAGGATGGCTACACCTTC	CASSHVDRGKDGYTF
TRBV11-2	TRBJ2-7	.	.	TGTGCCAGCAGCTTAGGGGTAGGGAGCTCCTACGAGCAGTACTTC	CASSLGVGSSYEQYF
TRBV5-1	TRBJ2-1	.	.	TGCGCCAGCAGCACCGCCCCGCGGGGACCAGACAATGAGCAGTTCTTC	CASSTAPRGPDNEQFF
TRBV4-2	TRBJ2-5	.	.	TGTGCCAGCAGCCCTACAGGGCCCCAAGAGACCCAGTACTTC	CASSPTGPQETQYF
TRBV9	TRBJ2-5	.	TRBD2	TGTGCCAGCAGCTTGACTAGCGGGGGGGAGACCCAGTACTTC	CASSLTSGGETQYF